A single sample gave rise to the 21 T cell receptor delta chains below, sequenced in a study of gamma-delta chains in newborns, infants, children. TCRdb processed the reads again with the CATT caller. The sample includes thousands of delta-chain clones, 1.5% to 2.5% of them seen just once. The sequencing sample was made of blood. These TCRs come from a child who was a newborn, infant or young child, either healthy, febrile or measles-vaccinated (not recorded which).

This clone was counted between two and nine times. This DNA translates differently at residue 5 from the TCRdb protein, which is that of a much larger clone; a read error is likely, and the protein shown is the DNA's own translation. Other DNA variants within this sample encode the same CDR3. V and J are TRDV2 and TRDJ3, with 9 bases fitting TRDD3. This CDR3 comprises 18 residues. Germline V gene lookup returns CDR1 GEAIGNYY and CDR2 EKD. V lost 3 bases to trimming and J lost 2 bases; unmatched junction nucleotides: 7. The CDR3 nucleotides are TGTGCCTGTGACGCCGGGGATACGTTCACCTGGGACACCCGACAGATGTTTTTC. Encoded protein: CACDAGDTFTWDTRQMFF.

This clone was counted between two and nine times. The protein TCRdb gives is from a much larger clone and does not agree with this DNA's translation at residue 7, likely a read error; the protein shown here comes from the DNA. V usage is TRDV2 and J usage is TRDJ3; maybe TRDD3 (6 bases). CDR1 and CDR2 from the germline V gene are GEAIGNYY and EKD. Trimming stripped 4 bases from V and 0 bases from J, with 15 bases between. This CDR3 contains 18 residues. This CDR3 is CACDPSRGSSWDTRQMFF. DNA for the CDR3: TGTGCCTGTGATCCCAGCCGGGGGAGCTCCTGGGACACCCGACAGATGTTTTTC.

This clone is large (0.1 to 1%) by share. Within the sample, other DNA sequences also encode this same CDR3. The chain carries TRDV2 and TRDJ2, with 7 bases aligning to TRDD3. The CDR3 extends over 16 amino acids. The V segment lost 0 bases and the J segment 0 bases; nucleotides outside the gene matches: 3. Germline assignment: CDR1 GEAIGNYY and CDR2 EKD. CDR3 residues: CACDTVGDTLTAQLFF. CDR3 sequence (DNA): TGTGCCTGTGACACCGTAGGGGATACTTTGACAGCACAACTCTTCTTT.

A word on this clone: The protein in TCRdb stems from a much larger clone and differs at residue 12 from this DNA's translation, likely a read error; here the protein is translated from the DNA. The chain couples TRDV2 to TRDJ3, with 8 nucleotides matching TRDD3. V trimming: 2 bases; J trimming: 2 bases; junction bases outside the gene matches: 13. CDR1 and CDR2 (germline): GEAIGNYY, EKD. CDR3 length: 20 amino acids. In DNA form, the CDR3 reads TGTGCCTGTGACAAAATCGGGGATACTGGAAACCCCTGGGACACCCGACAGATGTTTTTC. Amino acids: CACDKIGDTGNPWDTRQMFF.

As for this clone: This likely stems from a read error, as it lies one base from a far larger clone. The chain employs TRDV2 and TRDJ3; 7 bases fit TRDD3. V gave up 0 bases and J gave up 0 bases; unmatched junction bases: 13. CDR3 length equals 21 residues. Germline values: CDR1 GEAIGNYY, CDR2 EKD. CDR3 loop: CACDTVLRDTRSSWDTRQMFF. The CDR3 DNA is TGTGCCTGTGACACCGTACTGAGGGATACCCGAAGCTCCTGGGACACCCGACAGATGTTTTTC.

As regards this clone: TCRdb assigns this DNA the protein of a much larger clone, which departs from its translation at residue 5; this likely reflects a read error, and the protein shown comes from translating the DNA. V gene TRDV2 combines with J gene TRDJ3; TRDD3 matches 10 bases. Germline lookup yields CDR1 GEAIGNYY and CDR2 EKD. CDR3 length: 19 amino acids. V shed 3 bases, J shed 0 bases, and the junction held 7 bases outside the gene matches. CDR3 sequence: CACDAWGIKSSWDTRQMFF. The CDR3 bases are TGTGCCTGTGACGCCTGGGGGATAAAGAGCTCCTGGGACACCCGACAGATGTTTTTC.

Note on this clone: A much larger clone differs from this one at a single base, so this may be a read error. The same CDR3 is also encoded by other DNA sequences in this sample. The rearrangement links TRDV2 to TRDJ3, with TRDD3 identical over 8 bases. Trimming took 0 bases from V and 0 from J; bases not matched to a gene: 6. There are 19 residues in the CDR3. Germline V gene sequence: CDR1 GEAIGNYY, CDR2 EKD. In DNA, the CDR3 is TGTGCCTGTGACACCGTCTGGGGGACCCGCTCCTGGGACACCCGACAGATGTTTTTC. As protein: CACDTVWGTRSWDTRQMFF.

Concerning this clone: TCRdb's protein for this DNA is that of a much larger clone and differs from the translation at residue 10, likely a read error; the protein shown is the DNA translation. This chain links TRDV2 with TRDJ3, with 8 nucleotides matching TRDD3. CDR1 is GEAIGNYY, CDR2 EKD, per germline. V lost 3 bases, J lost 2 bases, and 8 bases stayed unmatched. CDR3 length equals 18 residues. DNA of the CDR3: TGTGCCTGTGACTTACTGGGGGCCTTCCCCTGGGACACCCGACAGATGTTTTTC. It translates to CACDLLGAFPWDTRQMFF.

This clone occurred a few times. The protein TCRdb lists belongs to a much larger clone and differs from this DNA's translation at residue 11, which points to a read error; the protein shown is made from the DNA. The V gene is TRDV2, the J gene TRDJ2; TRDD3 aligns across 7 bases. Germline CDR1 is GEAIGNYY and CDR2 is EKD. The CDR3 runs 18 residues. V shed 3 bases and J 0 bases; nucleotides not matched to a gene: 12. CDR3 in amino acids: CACDPIPRGMSLTAQLFF. The CDR3 nucleotides read TGTGCCTGTGACCCCATTCCGCGGGGGATGTCTTTGACAGCACAACTCTTCTTT.

This clone is medium-sized in the sample. A much larger clone is a single base away; this may be a read error. Other DNA sequences from this sample encode an identical CDR3 as well. The chain employs TRDV2 and TRDJ3, with 10 nucleotides matching TRDD3. CDR1 is GEAIGNYY, CDR2 EKD, per germline. V trimming: 0 bases; J trimming: 0 bases; junction bases outside the gene matches: 4. The CDR3 is 19 residues long. The CDR3 DNA reads as TGTGCCTGTGACACCGTGCTGGGGGATAGCTCCTGGGACACCCGACAGATGTTTTTC. Protein sequence: CACDTVLGDSSWDTRQMFF.

Note on this clone: The protein TCRdb lists belongs to a much larger clone and differs from this DNA's translation at residue 9, which points to a read error; the protein shown is made from the DNA. This chain links TRDV2 with TRDJ3, with TRDD3 matching over 11 bases. V shed 3 bases and J 0 bases; nucleotides not matched to a gene: 9. CDR3 length: 20 amino acids. Germline V gene data show CDR1 as GEAIGNYY and CDR2 as EKD. The CDR3 loop is CACDELGDRESSWDTRQMFF. CDR3 DNA sequence: TGTGCCTGTGACGAACTGGGGGATAGGGAAAGCTCCTGGGACACCCGACAGATGTTTTTC.

A few counts support this clone. This could be a read error, since a much larger clone is one nucleotide away. This sequence joins TRDV2 and TRDJ1; 11 bases fit TRDD3. The germline CDR1 and CDR2 sequences are GEAIGNYY and EKD. The ends lost 1 base at V and 0 bases at J; junction bases unmatched: 18. The CDR3 totals 21 residues. Here the CDR3 DNA reads TGTGCCTGTGACACGTCTCTCGCTGGGGGATACTCCCCAATCTACACCGATAAACTCATCTTT. Protein: CACDTSLAGGYSPIYTDKLIF.

In the case of this clone: TCRdb lists the protein of a much larger clone for this DNA, which differs at residue 13, so this is likely a read error; the protein given here is translated from the DNA itself. V is TRDV2 and J is TRDJ3; 8 nucleotides align to TRDD3. Germline CDR1 reads GEAIGNYY; CDR2 reads EKD. The CDR3 runs 19 residues. The CDR3 here is CACDVLGASSSWGTRQMFF. For the CDR3, the DNA is TGTGCCTGTGACGTACTGGGGGCCTCGAGCTCCTGGGGCACCCGACAGATGTTTTTC.

This clone was seen only a few times. The protein TCRdb lists belongs to a much larger clone and differs from this DNA's translation at residue 10, which points to a read error; the protein shown is made from the DNA. The J gene is TRDJ3, the V gene TRDV2; 8 bases map to TRDD3. V shed 2 bases, J shed 0 bases, and the junction held 8 bases outside the gene matches. The CDR3 sequence is 19 residues long. The germline CDR1 and CDR2 sequences are GEAIGNYY and EKD. The CDR3 is CACDNGWGIPSWDTRQMFF. CDR3 in DNA: TGTGCCTGTGACAACGGTTGGGGGATCCCCTCCTGGGACACCCGACAGATGTTTTTC.

Note on this clone: A far more abundant clone sits one base away, making this likely a read error. V usage is TRDV2 and J usage is TRDJ3; TRDD3 matches at 8 bases. This CDR3 is built from 22 residues. Germline V gene sequence: CDR1 GEAIGNYY, CDR2 EKD. In DNA form, the CDR3 reads TGTGCCTGTGACACCCCAGAAGGCGGGATACGCGCCCTCTCCTGGGACACCCGACAGGTGTTTTTC. Amino acid sequence: CACDTPEGGIRALSWDTRQVFF.

Only a few counts were recorded for this clone. TCRdb pairs this DNA with a much larger clone's protein that differs at residue 7, likely a read error; the protein shown was translated from the DNA. The chain uses TRDV2 and TRDJ3; a possible D gene is TRDD3 (6 bases). CDR1 and CDR2 from the germline V gene are GEAIGNYY and EKD. The V gene lost 3 bases and the J gene lost 0 bases, with 20 bases spanning the gap. This CDR3 spans 20 amino acids. In DNA form, the CDR3 reads TGTGCCTGTGACGAACTGTGGGATAAGGAAAGCTCCTGGGACACCCGACAGATGTTTTTC. Amino acids: CACDELWDKESSWDTRQMFF.

This clone was seen more than once but under ten times. Given a much more abundant clone one base away, this may be a read error. Other DNA sequences within the sample encode an identical CDR3. V is TRDV2 and J is TRDJ2; 13 nucleotides align to TRDD3. The CDR3 loop spans 16 amino acids. Germline V gene data show CDR1 as GEAIGNYY and CDR2 as EKD. CDR3 DNA sequence: TGTGCTTGTGACATACTGGGGGATACGTTGACAGCACAACTCTTCTTT. This encodes CACDILGDTLTAQLFF.

This clone has just a few counts. One junction end disagrees with the germline gene, perhaps due to a read error. This chain joins TRDV2 and TRDJ3; 9 bases align to TRDD3. Germline V gives CDR1 GEAIGNYY, CDR2 EKD. This CDR3 is built from 15 residues. In DNA, the CDR3 is TGTGCCTGTGACACACTGGGGGAGGACACCCGACAGGTGTTTTTC. The encoded protein is CACDTLGEDTRQVFF.

This clone was seen more than once but under ten times. The TCRdb protein, from a much larger clone, departs from this DNA's translation at residue 4, likely by read error; the protein shown derives from the DNA. The chain recombines TRDV2 with TRDJ3, with 10 bases identical to TRDD3. V dropped 5 bases and J dropped 0; count of bases not matched to a gene: 6. The CDR3 contains 18 residues. Germline V gene data show CDR1 as GEAIGNYY and CDR2 as EKD. The CDR3 region has the DNA TGTGCCTGTGGCATACTGGGGGATGACTCCTGGGACACCCGACAGATGTTTTTC. Translating gives CACGILGDDSWDTRQMFF.

In the case of this clone: The protein recorded in TCRdb matches a much larger clone and deviates from this DNA's translation at residue 11, suggesting a read error; the protein here is obtained by translating the DNA. In the same sample, other DNA sequences code for this CDR3. The DNA of the CDR3 is TGTGCCTGTGACACCGGGGGATATTTTTCCCGGGACACCCGACAGATGTTTTTC. As protein: CACDTGGYFSRDTRQMFF. The V call is TRDV2, the J call TRDJ3; 8 bases are shared with TRDD3. The CDR3 is made up of 18 amino acids. V was clipped by 0 bases and J by 5 bases; unmatched bases: 8. The germline V gene encodes CDR1 GEAIGNYY and CDR2 EKD.

Concerning this clone itself: This may come from a read error, since a much larger clone is one base off. Other DNA sequences in the sample encode the same CDR3. V and J are TRDV2 and TRDJ3; TRDD3 agrees at 10 bases. Germline loops: CDR1 GEAIGNYY, CDR2 EKD. After removal of 4 bases from V and 0 bases from J, the junction contained 8 bases not matched to a gene. This CDR3 contains 19 residues. CDR3 bases: TGTGCCTGTGATACTGGGGGATCCGCCAGCTCCTGGGACACCCGACAGATGTTTTTC. As protein: CACDTGGSASSWDTRQMFF.